The clone carrying this TCR beta chain was counted only a few times. This specimen belongs to a study of blood T cell repertoires in COVID-19. TCRdb's copy holds only in-frame clones and misses some; the assay was immunoSEQ multiplex PCR. Of over 450,000 clones in the sample, about 89% were seen once. Trimming removed 5 bases at V and 1 base at J, with 11 bases between. The germline V gene encodes CDR1 SGHAT and CDR2 FQNNGV. This CDR3 spans 14 amino acids. The source of this sequence is a woman aged 45-65 years with COVID-19, enrolled during active disease. The sequencing sample was made of peripheral blood. The chain combines TRBV11-2 with TRBJ1-1, with D maybe TRBD1 (5 bases). CDR3 DNA sequence: TGTGCCAGCAGCAAGGACGGGGGGAACACTGAAGCTTTCTTT. Protein sequence: CASSKDGGNTEAFF.